This TCR beta chain was sequenced for a study of blood T cell repertoires in COVID-19 (dated by TCRdb to about 2020). Background for the entire study: Samples from collaborators originated in the United States, Italy and Spain and spanned both the acute and convalescent phases of COVID-19. The prospective study material was composed of cDNA or gDNA derived from T cells, B-cell-depleted T cells, or PBMCs. The dataset comprised deeply sampled blood TCRbeta repertoires from subjects exposed to, actively infected with, or recovered from COVID-19. The repertoires were made available in a free public database intended to serve as a resource for research on the immune response to SARS-CoV-2. Samples came from the ongoing ImmuneRACE study (first 160 participants) plus 1,254 subjects from 6 global collaborators. The sample metadata nearly always contained a de-identified subject ID, COVID-19 status, age in years and sex. HLA class I and class II types, where available, came from metadata supplied by the sample provider rather than from assay-based typing. The investigation overall reported the following: The amount of clinical and demographic metadata varied by source and participant and was provided uncurated.

Regarding this clone: Its antigen is unknown. No much larger clone exists at a distance of one base, and base qualities are not known.

Based on the germline V gene, the CDR1 and CDR2 sequences are LGHNA and YSLEER. The CDR3 numbers 15 residues from cysteine through phenylalanine. The CDR3 DNA has 45 bases and is translated from base 1. At the junction V is shortened by 5 bases and J by 1 base, with 11 bases in between. One collaborating source in Seattle enrolled patients while the patients were actively infected and followed the patients over time throughout the course of disease. Whole blood was collected in K2EDTA tubes by collaborating institutions according to the institutions' own protocols. For TCRbeta analysis, collaborators shipped samples in one of three forms: frozen whole blood, isolated PBMCs, or DNA extracted from either of those sample types. TCRbeta CDR3 regions were amplified from genomic DNA by means of the immunoSEQ Assay, a bias-controlled multiplex PCR. The source study handled its data this way. The number of nucleated cells in each sample was estimated by amplification of reference gene primers within the assay. Sequence reads were collapsed and filtered to measure the absolute abundance of every unique TCRbeta CDR3 rearrangement. For each sample, productive Simpson clonality was calculated as the square root of Simpson's diversity index over productive rearrangements. TCRdb mirrors the immuneACCESS table, restricted to in-frame sequences. Some clones are absent from its copies; in checked studies, under half trace to an unresolved V gene, and the reason for the others is unknown. V and J calls and clone size come straight from that table; D and trimming were deduced from the DNA. Here the sample has around 250,000 clones; approximately 85% occur a single time. The ten most abundant clones make up over 5.5% of the sample.

Sequencing was done on a sample of peripheral blood. The TCR comes from a woman older than 75 with COVID-19, enrolled during active disease. The sequence is built from TRBV4-3 and TRBJ2-2; TRBD1 is possibly the D segment (6 matching bases). The CDR3 protein is CASSKGQLNTGELFF. Here is the DNA: TGCGCCAGCAGCAAAGGACAGCTGAACACCGGGGAGCTGTTTTTT.